This T cell receptor beta chain was obtained from a study of CD8 T cells in Susac syndrome. CDR1 LGHDT and CDR2 YNNKEL come from the germline V gene (reference sequence). The CDR3 loop spans 15 amino acids. The V end lost 0 bases, the J end lost 5 bases, and 13 bases lay between the germline ends. RNA amounts of roughly 0.5 to 1 ug underwent reverse transcription with random hexamers. MiXCR, applied by TCRdb to the immunoSEQ multiplex PCR reads, yields one record per CDR3 protein. The sample carries 95,000 to 150,000 distinct CDR3 sequences, roughly 94% recorded once. The sample taken for sequencing was CD4+ T cells from PBMCs. The genes are TRBV3-1 and TRBJ2-5; a possible D gene is TRBD2 (5 bases). This receptor was taken from a human donor in good health. The CDR3, as DNA: TGTGCCAGCAGCCAAGATCAACGCCGCGGGGAGACCCAGTACTTC. It is translated as CASSQDQRRGETQYF.